Listed here is a single T cell receptor (beta chain). The sort gate was single viable CD3+CD4+CD8-CD45RO+ cells for memory CD4+ T cells. Clones were sequenced by immunoSEQ multiplex PCR, and TCRdb holds only the in-frame ones, with some missing. The sample consists of some 52,000 clones, about three quarters of them appearing once. Germline CDR1 reads LNHDA; CDR2 reads SQIVND (reference sequence). CDR3 length: 15 amino acids. Trimming removed 3 bases at V and 0 bases at J, with 9 bases between. This sample is part of a study of memory CD4+ T cells and cytomegalovirus serostatus. The sequence was obtained from an adult in good health and CMV-seropositive. The sequenced sample was memory CD4+ T cells from blood. The chain has TRBV19 and TRBJ1-3; no definite D call. In nucleotides, the CDR3 is TGTGCCAGTAGTATCGGACCGGGCTCTGGAAACACCATATATTTT. The encoded protein is CASSIGPGSGNTIYF.